This TCR beta chain was retrieved from a study of shared T cell receptors in the human thymus. Germline V gene data show CDR1 as MDHEN and CDR2 as SYDVKM. Trimming pared 8 bases from V and 5 bases from J, leaving 25 bases between. The CDR3 is 17 residues long. TCRdb's copy holds only in-frame clones and misses some; the assay was immunoSEQ multiplex PCR. This sample has approximately 580,000 clones, with around three quarters found just once. These data were also reused for a study on human thymus T cells. That report notes: Resections from corrective heart surgery supplied the thymus tissue. Gene usage for V and J segments appeared biased in thymic and blood repertoires. Related reports documented highly overlapping thymic repertoires among unrelated individuals.

The sample was thymocytes. This clonotype was sampled from a boy younger than two with a congenital heart defect. The V call is TRBV28, the J call TRBJ1-5; no definite D call. The CDR3 sequence: CASSRRGNQAWYQPQHF. The CDR3 region has the DNA TGTGCCAGCTCAAGGCGAGGGAATCAAGCCTGGTATCAGCCCCAGCATTTT. Together with reference TRBV28 and TRBJ1-5, the CDR3 gives the full variable domain: DVKVTQSSRYLVKRTGEKVFLECVQDMDHENMFWYRQDPGLGLRLIYFSYDVKMKEKGDIPEGYSVSREKKERFSLILESASTNQTSMYLCASSRRGNQAWYQPQHFGDGTRLSIL.